The T cell receptor beta chain under discussion was sequenced for a study of shared clonotypes between healthy human individuals. Overall study findings and caveats: Researchers found naive subsets generally carried larger estimated richness than memory subsets.

Germline CDR1 DFQATT, CDR2 SNEGSKA (reference sequence). V lost 5 bases to trimming and J lost 5 bases, with 7 bases between them. The CDR3 covers 11 residues. A remark on this clone: As yet, its antigen is unknown.

Produced via immunoSEQ multiplex PCR; TCRdb's table is partial and in-frame only. Counted here are over 950,000 clones, roughly 80% occurring once; the ten biggest clones make up almost 0.9%. Material: memory CD4+ T cells from PBMCs. The subset is: CD45RA-negative fraction. The rearrangement uses TRBV20-1 and TRBJ2-1; D is unclear. This receptor was taken from a man between 18 and 35 years old in good health. Some clones in this sample may be carry-over from other donors' samples. The chain's CDR3 is CSAGPHNEQFF. CDR3 DNA: TGCAGTGCTGGCCCTCACAATGAGCAGTTCTTC.